Detailed here is one T cell receptor beta chain. The naive CD8 fraction comprised CD45RO-negative cells positively selected for CCR7 and excluded terminally differentiated effector memory CD45RA+ cells. Germline CDR1 SNHLY, CDR2 FYNNEI. The CDR3 spans 15 residues. With V trimmed by 0 bases and J by 4 bases, 3 bases remained unmatched. The record originates from a study of shared clonotypes between healthy human individuals. A roughly 200 ng quantity of DNA, roughly 30,000 T cell genomes, went into the sorted-subset replicate PCRs. Original processing methods: As immunoSEQ supplied junction-only sequences (without quality scores), filtering differed. Sequencing used immunoSEQ multiplex PCR; TCRdb keeps in-frame clones, though not all of them. V, J and clone size reflect that table, while D and trimming were determined from the DNA. The sample includes about 2.1 million clones, around 93% seen only once; the top ten take about 1.5%.

The clonotype originates from a young man in good health. Some clones in this sample may be carry-over from other donors' samples. The chain recombines TRBV2 with TRBJ2-7; TRBD1 agrees at 10 bases. Sequenced input: naive CD8+ T cells from PBMCs. The DNA of the CDR3 is TGTGCCAGCAGTGAAGCTCCGGGACAGGGGTACGAGCAGTACTTC. It yields the protein CASSEAPGQGYEQYF.